This T cell receptor beta chain was identified during a study of cytomegalovirus exposure and HLA in healthy donors. The germline CDR1 and CDR2 sequences are SGHDT and YYEEEE. The CDR3 covers 15 residues. Trimming at V came to 0 bases and at J to 1 base, leaving 2 bases not matched to a gene. General study results and limits: Presence/absence comparisons presumed near-even sequencing depth among donors.

For this clone: Its antigen is still unknown.

Amplification used 60 Vbeta primers and 13 Jbeta primers. Method: immunoSEQ multiplex PCR; TCRdb's copy keeps in-frame clones and lacks some. The sample gives 200,000 or so clones, over 75% of which show up once; roughly 0.24% is in the top ten. V gene TRBV5-6 combines with J gene TRBJ2-3; TRBD1 matches at 7 bases. Sequenced material: PBMCs. The sequence was collected from a girl under two years old in good health and CMV-seronegative. CDR3 sequence reads: CASSLDRGGTDTQYF. CDR3 DNA: TGTGCCAGCAGCTTGGACAGGGGTGGCACAGATACGCAGTATTTT. Variable domain in full (rest from reference TRBV5-6 and TRBJ2-3): DAGVTQSPTHLIKTRGQQVTLRCSPKSGHDTVSWYQQALGQGPQFIFQYYEEEERQRGNFPDRFSGHQFPNYSSELNVNALLLGDSALYLCASSLDRGGTDTQYFGPGTRLTVL.